The 19 T cell receptor beta chains presented below share a single source sample, sequenced in a study of OX40 agonist ivuxolimab in advanced cancers. Libraries were made using the immunoSEQ multiplex PCR assay. TCRdb stores this immuneACCESS table with in-frame sequences only. Part of the clones is absent; in the studies checked, under half of the shortfall reflects unresolved V genes, and no reason is known for the rest. Across this sample there are about 50,000 clones, with around nine tenths seen only once. Clones ranked in the top ten supply under 0.65% of the sample. The sample consisted of CD4+ or CD8+ T cells sorted from blood, taken in a trial of the OX40 agonist ivuxolimab. The receptors derive from an adult with an advanced solid tumor such as melanoma, head and neck, liver or kidney cancer.

The chain carries TRBV18 and TRBJ2-7; 9 bases map to TRBD2. V shed 3 bases and J 6 bases; nucleotides not matched to a gene: 12. The CDR3 has 16 amino acids. In germline, CDR1 is KGHSH, CDR2 LQKENI. This CDR3 is CASSPGGVGTSREQYF. The CDR3 DNA is TGTGCCAGCTCACCCGGGGGGGTGGGGACTAGCCGCGAGCAGTACTTC. Filled out from reference TRBV18 and TRBJ2-7, the complete variable domain reads NAGVMQNPRHLVRRRGQEARLRCSPMKGHSHVYWYRQLPEEGLKFMVYLQKENIIDESGMPKERFSAEFPKEGPSILRIQQVVRGDSAAYFCASSPGGVGTSREQYFGPGTRLTVT.

There are a few counts of this clone. The chain uses TRBV5-4 and TRBJ1-1, with TRBD1 matching 8 bases. The CDR3 contains 13 residues. J lost 7 bases, V lost 4 bases, and 6 bases had no gene match. The germline gives CDR1 SGHNT, CDR2 YYREEE (reference sequence). CDR3 sequence: CASSKTTGVEAFF. In DNA form, the CDR3 reads TGTGCCAGCAGCAAGACGACAGGGGTTGAAGCTTTCTTT.

CDR3 sequence reads: CASSAQPTDTQYF. The CDR3 nucleotides read TGTGCCAGCAGTGCTCAACCCACAGATACGCAGTATTTT. This rearrangement joins TRBV2 to TRBJ2-3; D unclear. V was clipped by 4 bases and J by 2 bases, with 7 bases between them. CDR3 size: 13 residues. Germline CDR1 reads SNHLY; CDR2 reads FYNNEI.

The chain employs TRBV11-3 and TRBJ2-2; 11 bases align to TRBD1. V lost 5 bases to trimming and J lost 7 bases; unmatched junction nucleotides: 9. Germline CDR1 SGHNT, CDR2 YENEEA. The CDR3 length is 16 residues. The CDR3 loop reads CASSPPDRGRDGELFF. The CDR3 coding sequence is TGTGCCAGCAGCCCCCCGGACAGGGGGCGCGACGGGGAGCTGTTTTTT. The variable domain in full, with the rest retrieved from reference TRBV11-3 and TRBJ2-2, is EAGVVQSPRYKIIEKKQPVAFWCNPISGHNTLYWYLQNLGQGPELLIRYENEEAVDDSQLPKDRFSAERLKGVDSTLKIQPAELGDSAVYLCASSPPDRGRDGELFFGEGSRLTVL.

This clone has just one count. The V call is TRBV5-5, the J call TRBJ2-4; 11 bases are shared with TRBD1. CDR3 size: 17 residues. The V and J ends lost 3 bases and 3 bases, in that order; junction bases with no gene match: 8. Germline V CDR1 and CDR2: SGHKS, YYEKEE (reference sequence). CDR3 in DNA: TGTGCCAGCAGCTCCCAGGACAGGGGGCGCGTCAAAAACATTCAGTACTTC. Amino acids: CASSSQDRGRVKNIQYF.

The gene calls are TRBV2 and TRBJ2-2; 7 bases align to TRBD2. The CDR3 is 14 residues long. V shed 7 bases, J shed 4 bases, and the junction held 6 bases outside the gene matches. CDR1 and CDR2 from the germline V gene are SNHLY and FYNNEI. The DNA for the CDR3 is TGTGCCAGCAAGAAAGGGGAGGGCACCGGGGAGCTGTTTTTT. It specifies CASKKGEGTGELFF.

The rearrangement joins TRBV5-1 to TRBJ2-5; 7 bases are a match to TRBD1. J was trimmed by 5 bases and V by 8 bases; bases with no gene match: 3. The CDR3 totals 11 residues. Per germline, CDR1 SGHRS and CDR2 YFSETQ. The CDR3 here is CARGGAETQYF. The CDR3 DNA is TGCGCCAGAGGGGGCGCGGAGACCCAGTACTTC.

The chain has TRBV18 and TRBJ2-5; 7 nucleotides agree with TRBD1. The CDR3 has 16 residues. From germline, CDR1 is KGHSH and CDR2 LQKENI. J lost 2 bases, V lost 2 bases, and 8 bases had no gene match. CDR3 in DNA: TGTGCCAGCTCACCAGGATCTGGGGACAGACAAGAGACCCAGTACTTC. Translated: CASSPGSGDRQETQYF.

The J gene is TRBJ2-5, the V gene TRBV4-1; D is perhaps TRBD1 (5 bases). Germline values: CDR1 MGHRA, CDR2 YSYEKL. The CDR3 has 17 residues. V was trimmed by 0 bases and J by 1 base, leaving 15 bases between them. As DNA, the CDR3 is TGCGCCAGCAGCCAAGAAAACCTTGGCAGGGCCCAAGAGACCCAGTACTTC. Translation gives CASSQENLGRAQETQYF.

This clone was picked up one time. This CDR3 reads CSASGNNEQFF. CDR3 in DNA: TGCAGTGCTAGTGGGAACAATGAGCAGTTCTTC. The chain carries TRBV20-1 and TRBJ2-1; no firm D call. CDR1 and CDR2 (germline): DFQATT, SNEGSKA (reference sequence). CDR3 length: 11 residues. Trimming took off 3 bases at V and 5 bases at J, with 5 bases between the two ends.

This clone was counted a single time. The gene calls are TRBV6-5 and TRBJ2-5, with 11 nucleotides matching TRBD2. With 5 bases clipped from V and 5 bases from J, the junction kept 7 bases outside the gene matches. This CDR3 has 15 residues. Germline assignment: CDR1 MNHEY and CDR2 SVGAGI. The CDR3 here is CASSKRLAGPETQYF. The CDR3 nucleotides are TGTGCCAGCAGTAAGCGACTAGCGGGACCGGAGACCCAGTACTTC.

The chain couples TRBV5-1 to TRBJ2-5, with TRBD2 matching 9 bases. The CDR3 loop spans 15 amino acids. Per the germline V gene, CDR1 is SGHRS and CDR2 is YFSETQ. J gave up 4 bases and V 0 bases, and 4 bases lay outside the gene matches. In nucleotides, the CDR3 is TGCGCCAGCAGCTTGGGGACAGCGGGAGGAGAGACCCAGTACTTC. Encoded protein: CASSLGTAGGETQYF.

The chain employs TRBV28 and TRBJ2-2; D uncertain. V lost 4 bases and J lost 5, with 5 bases in between. The CDR3 spans 12 residues. Germline CDR1 and CDR2: MDHEN and SYDVKM. The CDR3 protein is CASSWVTGELFF. The CDR3, as DNA: TGTGCCAGCAGTTGGGTGACCGGGGAGCTGTTTTTT.

This rearrangement joins TRBV19 to TRBJ1-5; 8 bases fit TRBD1. The CDR3 has 15 amino acids. Germline V gene data show CDR1 as LNHDA and CDR2 as SQIVND (reference sequence). J lost 3 bases, V lost 5 bases, and 6 bases had no gene match. CDR3 protein: CASSRQGPSNQPQHF. CDR3 in DNA: TGTGCCAGTAGTCGACAGGGGCCCTCCAATCAGCCCCAGCATTTT.

This clone was seen once. The chain joins TRBV4-1 to TRBJ2-7; 8 nucleotides agree with TRBD1. This CDR3 is built from 16 residues. The germline V gene has CDR1 MGHRA and CDR2 YSYEKL. After removal of 4 bases from V and 4 bases from J, the junction contained 12 bases not matched to a gene. CDR3 sequence reads: CASSPGPATGVYEQYF. In DNA, the CDR3 is TGCGCCAGCAGCCCAGGTCCAGCGACAGGGGTGTACGAGCAGTACTTC.

The V and J genes are TRBV14 and TRBJ1-5; 8 bases map to TRBD1. The CDR3 runs to 20 residues. The germline V gene has CDR1 SGHDN and CDR2 FVKESK. Trimming took 0 bases from V and 4 from J; bases not matched to a gene: 17. For the CDR3, the DNA is TGTGCCAGCAGCCAAGACCGGAACAGGGGGTCGTTAGTCTGGAATCAGCCCCAGCATTTT. It codes for CASSQDRNRGSLVWNQPQHF.

The chain links TRBV5-3 to TRBJ2-7; 7 bases fit TRBD2. TRBV5-3 is filed as an ORF, its function uncertain. There are 15 residues in the CDR3. V was pared by 0 bases and J by 3 bases, with 6 bases of the junction left unmatched. The CDR3: CARSLESGTVYEQYF. The CDR3 DNA is TGTGCCAGAAGCTTGGAAAGCGGGACGGTCTACGAGCAGTACTTC.

J is TRBJ1-5 and V is TRBV6-1, with D unclear. Trimming left V 2 bases short and J 5 bases short, with 13 bases between. In germline, CDR1 is MNHNS, CDR2 SASEGT. There are 15 residues in the CDR3. The chain's CDR3 is CASSETSNRYQPQHF. DNA of the CDR3: TGTGCCAGCAGTGAAACCTCAAACAGATATCAGCCCCAGCATTTT.

The chain carries TRBV7-2 and TRBJ2-2, with TRBD2 identical over 7 bases. V was clipped by 1 base and J by 4 bases; unmatched bases: 3. This CDR3 has 15 amino acids. Germline CDR1 SGHTA, CDR2 FQGNSA. As DNA, the CDR3 is TGTGCCAGCAGCTTAGTGGGGACTACCACCGGGGAGCTGTTTTTT. Translating it yields CASSLVGTTTGELFF.